This T cell receptor beta chain stems from a study of shared clonotypes between healthy human individuals. Study-level results: Genetic and exposure-history diversity was limited by the few donors.

Of note for this clone: What it binds is unknown.

The germline V gene has CDR1 MNHEY and CDR2 SVGAGI. The CDR3 covers 15 residues. V lost 6 bases and J lost 2, with 17 bases in between. Measured with immunoSEQ multiplex PCR; TCRdb has only the in-frame clones, and not every one. The sample includes roughly 1 million clones, 65% to 80% of them seen just once. The genes are TRBV6-5 and TRBJ2-7, with D possibly TRBD2 on 5 matching bases. The sequencing sample was made of memory CD4+ T cells sorted from blood. The subset denotes: CD45RA-negative fraction. The clonotype comes from a man aged 18-30 years in good health. CDR3 sequence reads: CASRPGGRDAYEQYF. The CDR3 nucleotides are TGTGCCAGCAGACCCGGCGGGCGAGACGCCTACGAGCAGTACTTC.